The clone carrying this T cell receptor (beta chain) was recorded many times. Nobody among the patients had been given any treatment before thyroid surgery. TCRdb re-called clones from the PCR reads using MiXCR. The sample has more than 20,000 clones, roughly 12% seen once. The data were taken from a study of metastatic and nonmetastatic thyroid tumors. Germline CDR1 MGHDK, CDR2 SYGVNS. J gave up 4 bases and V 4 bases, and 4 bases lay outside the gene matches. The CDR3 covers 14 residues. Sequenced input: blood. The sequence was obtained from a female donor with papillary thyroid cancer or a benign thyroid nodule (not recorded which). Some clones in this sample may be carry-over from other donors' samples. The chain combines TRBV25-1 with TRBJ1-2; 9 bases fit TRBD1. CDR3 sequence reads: CASSAQGAGYGYTF. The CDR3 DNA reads TGTGCCAGCAGTGCACAGGGGGCGGGCTATGGCTACACCTTC.